This T cell receptor beta chain derives from a study of T-cell memory formation after mild COVID-19. Study-wide findings and caveats: Largely, contracting CD4+ clones fell within CM and EM, and contracting CD8+ clones within EMRA. Later expanders leaned CD4+, whereas day 15 to 85 contracting clones were balanced CD4/CD8. Pre-infection memory contained some responding clones, which suggested that cross-reactive memory had joined. Clones from the second wave (peaking day 37) had unconfirmed SARS-CoV-2 specificity.

One entry per CDR3 protein, called by TCRdb with MiXCR from the 5' RACE reads. The sample contains fewer than 200,000 distinct CDR3 sequences, about 22% of which appear only once. CDR3 length: 13 residues. The V gene end was trimmed by 6 bases and the J gene end by 4 bases; junction bases not matched to a gene: 6. Concerning this clonotype: Its specificity is not known.

The J gene is TRBJ2-7, the V gene TRBV23-1, with 7 bases aligning to TRBD2. TRBV23-1 is placed among ORFs of uncertain function. Material: PBMCs or a T cell subset sorted from them (not recorded which). This TCR derives from an adult woman who had mild COVID-19 (a few samples of this study predate the infection). Cell type and time point are not known. The CDR3 loop is CASRPEGGYEQYF. The CDR3 DNA reads TGCGCCAGCAGGCCGGAGGGAGGGTACGAGCAGTACTTC.